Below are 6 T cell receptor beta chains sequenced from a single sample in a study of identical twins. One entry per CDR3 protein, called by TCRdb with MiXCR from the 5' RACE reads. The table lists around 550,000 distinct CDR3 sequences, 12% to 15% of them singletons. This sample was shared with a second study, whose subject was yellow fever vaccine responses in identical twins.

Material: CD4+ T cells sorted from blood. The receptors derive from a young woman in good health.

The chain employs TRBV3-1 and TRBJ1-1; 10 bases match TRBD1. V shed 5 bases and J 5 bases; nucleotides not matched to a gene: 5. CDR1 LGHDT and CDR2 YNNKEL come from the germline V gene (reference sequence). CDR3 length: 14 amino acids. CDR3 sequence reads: CASSVRTGGTEAFF. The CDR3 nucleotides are TGTGCCAGCAGCGTCCGGACAGGGGGAACTGAAGCTTTCTTT.

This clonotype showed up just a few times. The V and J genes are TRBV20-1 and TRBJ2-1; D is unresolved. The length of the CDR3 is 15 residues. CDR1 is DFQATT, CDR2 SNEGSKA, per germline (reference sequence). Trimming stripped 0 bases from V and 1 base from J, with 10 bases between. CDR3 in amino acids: CSARDWKGSYNEQFF. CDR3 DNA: TGCAGTGCTAGAGATTGGAAGGGATCCTACAATGAGCAGTTCTTC.

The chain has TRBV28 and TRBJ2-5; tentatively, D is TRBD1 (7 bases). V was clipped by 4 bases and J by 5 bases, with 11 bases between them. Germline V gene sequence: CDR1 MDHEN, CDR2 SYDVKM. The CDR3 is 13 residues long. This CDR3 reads CASSSGGRETQYF. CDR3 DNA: TGTGCCAGCAGTTCAGGGGGGAGGGAGACCCAGTACTTC.

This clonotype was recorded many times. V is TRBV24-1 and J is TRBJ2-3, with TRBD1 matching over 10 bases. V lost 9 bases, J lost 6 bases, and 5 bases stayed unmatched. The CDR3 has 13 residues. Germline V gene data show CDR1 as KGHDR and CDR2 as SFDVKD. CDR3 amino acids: CATGTGASDTQYF. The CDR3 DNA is TGTGCCACCGGGACAGGGGCATCGGATACGCAGTATTTT.

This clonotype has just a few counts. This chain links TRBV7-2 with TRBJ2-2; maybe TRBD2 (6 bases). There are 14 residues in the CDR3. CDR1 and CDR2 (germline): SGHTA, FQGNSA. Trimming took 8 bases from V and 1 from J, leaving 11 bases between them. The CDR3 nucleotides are TGTGCCAGCCGGACTAACCTGAACACCGGGGAGCTGTTTTTT. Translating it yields CASRTNLNTGELFF.

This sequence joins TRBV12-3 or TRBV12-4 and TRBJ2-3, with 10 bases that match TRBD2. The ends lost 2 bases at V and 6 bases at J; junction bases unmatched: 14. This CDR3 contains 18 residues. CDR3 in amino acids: CASSLISGRPNPADTQYF. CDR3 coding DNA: TGTGCCAGCAGTTTAATTAGCGGGAGGCCCAACCCCGCGGATACGCAGTATTTT.